Below, one T cell receptor (beta chain) is given with its context. This entry belongs to a study of T cells in Graves' hyperthyroidism and ophthalmopathy. V was cut by 4 bases and J by 4 bases, with 17 bases left in between. Germline lookup yields CDR1 LGHNA and CDR2 YNFKEQ. CDR3 length: 15 amino acids. Amplified regions were TCR beta CDR3 sequences from RNA transcripts. With the HTBI primer set, the TCR CDR3 went through a first round of RT-PCR. TCRdb used MiXCR to reprocess the multiplex PCR reads, holding one entry per CDR3 protein. The sample has a few hundred thousand distinct CDR3 sequences, approximately 15% seen once.

Sample: blood. The chain recombines TRBV4-2 with TRBJ2-7, with D possibly TRBD2 on 6 matching bases. The source of this sequence is a woman in her 30s with Graves' hyperthyroidism. The CDR3 loop reads CASSLGTPGAYEQYF. CDR3 coding DNA: TGTGCCAGCAGCCTCGGGACTCCCGGAGCTTACGAGCAGTACTTC.